One TCR beta chain is described in this entry. Its antigen is not identified. This sample is part of a study of shared clonotypes between healthy human individuals. Measured with immunoSEQ multiplex PCR; TCRdb has only the in-frame clones, and not every one. The sample shows some 1,100,000 clones, about 80% of them seen only once. The investigators split CD4+ cells into a CD45RA+ naive subset and a CD45RA-negative memory subset. The study's findings and limits: A generally larger estimated richness was seen in naive subsets than in memory subsets.

CDR3 length: 14 amino acids. The V end was cut by 5 bases, the J end by 3 bases, with 13 bases between. Germline assignment: CDR1 SGHAT and CDR2 FQNNGV. The V gene is TRBV11-2, the J gene TRBJ2-5, with D possibly being TRBD2 (5 bases). Sequencing was carried out using memory CD4+ T cells from PBMCs. Indicated subset: CD45RA-negative fraction. This TCR came from a man younger than 35 in good health. Some clones in this sample may be carry-over from other donors' samples. The CDR3 sequence: CASSRGLVEETQYF. CDR3 nucleotide sequence: TGTGCCAGCAGCCGCGGACTGGTCGAAGAGACCCAGTACTTC.